This entry lists 28 T cell receptor beta chains sequenced from one sample in a study of blood T cell repertoires in COVID-19. Assay: immunoSEQ multiplex PCR; the TCRdb copy retains only in-frame clones and omits some. Found here are tens of thousands of clones, approximately 93% of them singletons; the top ten hold 2.9%. Sequencing used peripheral blood. These receptor sequences come from a man between 70 and 80 years old with active COVID-19.

For the CDR3, the DNA is TGTGCCAGCAGCCCCCGACAGGGTGGACTGGCTTTCTTT. This sequence encodes CASSPRQGGLAFF. The rearrangement links TRBV7-7 to TRBJ1-1; TRBD1 aligns across 7 bases. The CDR3 runs to 13 residues. V lost 5 bases to trimming and J lost 11 bases; unmatched junction nucleotides: 11. From germline, CDR1 is SSHAT and CDR2 FNYEAQ (reference sequence).

The J gene is TRBJ2-7, the V gene TRBV15; D is unclear. The V gene's germline CDR1 is LNHNV and CDR2 YYDKDF (reference sequence). This CDR3 comprises 13 residues. V gave up 8 bases and J gave up 2 bases, with 13 bases separating them. The CDR3 here is CATSKARTYEQYV. The CDR3 DNA is TGTGCCACCTCCAAGGCCAGGACCTACGAGCAGTACGTC.

The chain is built from TRBV6-1 and TRBJ1-1; maybe TRBD1 (6 bases). CDR1 is MNHNS, CDR2 SASEGT, per germline. The CDR3 consists of 15 residues. V was trimmed by 1 base and J by 9 bases, leaving 18 bases between them. The CDR3 region is CASSEEGGAPKKAFF. The CDR3 nucleotides are TGTGCCAGCAGTGAAGAAGGGGGGGCACCTAAAAAAGCTTTCTTT.

The table lists this clone with a count of one. This rearrangement joins TRBV19 to TRBJ1-2; the match to TRBD1 covers 10 bases. Germline CDR1 is LNHDA and CDR2 is SQIVND (reference sequence). V shed 4 bases and J 8 bases; nucleotides not matched to a gene: 7. The CDR3 runs 14 residues. The DNA for the CDR3 is TGTGCCAGTAGTAACGACAGGGGGCGTGGGGGCTACACCTTC. Translated: CASSNDRGRGGYTF. Combining the CDR3 with reference TRBV19 and TRBJ1-2 gives the whole variable domain DGGITQSPKYLFRKEGQNVTLSCEQNLNHDAMYWYRQDPGQGLRLIYYSQIVNDFQKGDIAEGYSVSREKKESFPLTVTSAQKNPTAFYLCASSNDRGRGGYTFGSGTRLTVV.

CDR3 region: CASSYSASTSYEQYF. CDR3 DNA sequence: TGTGCCAGCAGTTACTCCGCTAGCACCTCCTACGAGCAGTACTTC. The chain combines TRBV6-6 with TRBJ2-7, with D perhaps TRBD2 (5 bases). CDR3 length: 15 residues. CDR1 and CDR2 from the germline V gene are MNHNY and SVGAGI (reference sequence). V was shortened by 0 bases and J by 0 bases, with 9 bases between the two germline ends.

V gene TRBV5-8 combines with J gene TRBJ1-1, with D unclear. Germline V lookup: CDR1 SGHTS, CDR2 YDEGEE. V lost 4 bases, J lost 0 bases, and 13 bases lay in between. The CDR3 length is 15 residues. CDR3 region: CASSNRGWVNTEAFF. The CDR3 DNA reads as TGTGCCAGCAGCAATCGGGGATGGGTGAACACTGAAGCTTTCTTT.

In this sample, this clone turned up once. V and J are TRBV6-5 and TRBJ2-1, with 9 bases fitting TRBD2. Germline loops: CDR1 MNHEY, CDR2 SVGAGI. The trim removed 5 bases at V and 6 bases at J, leaving 8 bases unmatched. This CDR3 comprises 15 residues. CDR3 DNA: TGTGCCAGCAGTCGTATGGGCGGGGGGGGCAATGAGCAGTTCTTC. This codes for CASSRMGGGGNEQFF.

The chain joins TRBV4-1 to TRBJ1-2; D unclear. Trimming stripped 1 base from V and 1 base from J, with 13 bases between. The CDR3 covers 16 residues. Germline lookup yields CDR1 MGHRA and CDR2 YSYEKL. The CDR3 loop reads CASSQGLGAGNYGYTF. CDR3 nucleotide sequence: TGCGCCAGCAGCCAAGGGCTGGGAGCGGGTAACTATGGCTACACCTTC.

V is TRBV28 and J is TRBJ2-1; TRBD1 matches 7 bases. CDR3 length: 14 residues. CDR1 is MDHEN and CDR2 is SYDVKM in the germline V gene. V trimming: 7 bases; J trimming: 7 bases; junction bases outside the gene matches: 10. DNA of the CDR3: TGTGCCAGCACCCGGGACAGAACTGGGAATGAGCAGTTCTTC. It translates to CASTRDRTGNEQFF.

This chain uses TRBV11-3 with TRBJ2-2; perhaps TRBD1 as D (7 bases). CDR1 is SGHNT and CDR2 is YENEEA in the germline V gene. The V end lost 1 base, the J end lost 2 bases, and 11 bases lay between the germline ends. The CDR3 is made up of 16 amino acids. CDR3 DNA: TGTGCCAGCAGCTTAGGCGGGACAGCCAACACCGGGGAGCTGTTTTTT. The encoded protein is CASSLGGTANTGELFF. Full variable domain (missing parts from reference TRBV11-3 and TRBJ2-2): EAGVVQSPRYKIIEKKQPVAFWCNPISGHNTLYWYLQNLGQGPELLIRYENEEAVDDSQLPKDRFSAERLKGVDSTLKIQPAELGDSAVYLCASSLGGTANTGELFFGEGSRLTVL.

This sequence joins TRBV7-8 and TRBJ2-7; a possible D gene is TRBD2 (5 bases). The germline gives CDR1 SGHVS, CDR2 FQNEAQ. V gave up 3 bases and J gave up 6 bases, with 9 bases separating them. CDR3 length equals 12 residues. This CDR3 reads CASSFERGEQYF. The CDR3 nucleotides are TGTGCCAGCAGCTTTGAACGGGGCGAGCAGTACTTC.

This chain uses TRBV5-6 with TRBJ1-1; 7 bases agree with TRBD1. CDR1 and CDR2 (germline): SGHDT, YYEEEE. Trimming cost V 7 bases and J 1 base; bases outside gene matches: 7. This CDR3 region has 14 residues. The CDR3 nucleotides are TGTGCCAGCGGGAGACAGGGAAAGAACACTGAAGCTTTCTTT. Protein product: CASGRQGKNTEAFF. The full variable domain, in which reference TRBV5-6 and TRBJ1-1 provide the parts outside the CDR3, is DAGVTQSPTHLIKTRGQQVTLRCSPKSGHDTVSWYQQALGQGPQFIFQYYEEEERQRGNFPDRFSGHQFPNYSSELNVNALLLGDSALYLCASGRQGKNTEAFFGQGTRLTVV.

The chain links TRBV2 to TRBJ1-2; D ambiguous. This CDR3 has 16 amino acids. V gave up 3 bases and J gave up 0 bases, with 14 bases separating them. CDR1 is SNHLY, CDR2 FYNNEI, per germline. The CDR3 DNA reads as TGTGCCAGCAGTGAGACAATGGCCGGTACTAACTATGGCTACACCTTC. Its translation is CASSETMAGTNYGYTF.

CDR3 nucleotides: TGCAGCGTTGAGACAGGGGGCTATGGCTACACCTTC. Translated, it gives CSVETGGYGYTF. This sequence joins TRBV29-1 and TRBJ1-2, with 9 nucleotides matching TRBD1. The J segment lost 4 bases and the V segment lost 3 bases, leaving 0 bases of the junction unmatched. The CDR3 runs 12 residues. Per the germline V gene, CDR1 is SQVTM and CDR2 is ANQGSEA.

The J gene is TRBJ1-5, the V gene TRBV10-3, with 10 nucleotides matching TRBD1. V shed 0 bases, J shed 2 bases, and the junction held 7 bases outside the gene matches. CDR3 length equals 18 residues. In germline, CDR1 is ENHRY, CDR2 SYGVKD. Here the CDR3 DNA reads TGTGCCATCAGTGAGTCTTGGGGACAGGGGTTCGGCAATCAGCCCCAGCATTTT. It is translated as CAISESWGQGFGNQPQHF.

In nucleotides, the CDR3 is TGTGCCATCAGGGAAAGGACAGACTTGAACACTGAAGCTTTCTTT. This encodes CAIRERTDLNTEAFF. V gene TRBV10-3 combines with J gene TRBJ1-1; tentative D call: TRBD1 (6 bases). This CDR3 comprises 15 residues. V was cut by 6 bases and J by 0 bases, with 14 bases left in between. CDR1 and CDR2 from the germline V gene are ENHRY and SYGVKD.

This clone was seen a few times. The chain joins TRBV6-5 to TRBJ1-6, with 7 bases fitting TRBD1. After removal of 6 bases from V and 5 bases from J, the junction contained 4 bases not matched to a gene. Germline CDR1 and CDR2: MNHEY and SVGAGI. The CDR3 has 14 residues. CDR3 sequence (DNA): TGTGCCAGCAGAGCCGGACAGGATAATTCACCCCTCCACTTT. Translated: CASRAGQDNSPLHF.

V and J are TRBV4-2 and TRBJ1-6; D is perhaps TRBD1 (5 bases). The CDR3 runs to 15 residues. V was pared by 5 bases and J by 6 bases, with 14 bases between. Germline loops: CDR1 LGHNA, CDR2 YNFKEQ. The CDR3 spells CASSTSGSGNSPLHF. The DNA of the CDR3 is TGTGCCAGCAGCACGTCAGGGTCCGGTAATTCACCCCTCCACTTT.

The rearrangement uses TRBV19 and TRBJ2-7; D unclear. CDR3 length: 12 amino acids. Germline CDR1 LNHDA, CDR2 SQIVND (reference sequence). Deletions cut 1 base from V and 7 bases from J, with 8 bases between. The DNA for the CDR3 is TGTGCCAGTAGTATAGGACTTGGGGAGCAGTACTTC. Encoded protein: CASSIGLGEQYF.

This chain joins TRBV6-5 and TRBJ2-7; 8 bases map to TRBD2. V was pared by 0 bases and J by 6 bases, with 4 bases of the junction left unmatched. The CDR3 consists of 14 residues. Germline CDR1 is MNHEY and CDR2 is SVGAGI. CDR3 nucleotide sequence: TGTGCCAGCAGTTACTCTAGCGGGGTGGGCGAGCAGTACGTC. Protein product: CASSYSSGVGEQYV.

V and J are TRBV11-2 and TRBJ2-7; 7 nucleotides match TRBD1. The junction had 7 bases not matched to a gene; V was cut back by 9 bases and J by 5 bases. CDR1 is SGHAT and CDR2 is FQNNGV in the germline V gene. The CDR3 has 12 amino acids. The CDR3 spells CASRGLVDEQYF. The DNA of the CDR3 is TGTGCCAGTAGGGGGCTAGTTGACGAGCAGTACTTC.

The chain carries TRBV5-1 and TRBJ2-3, with D possibly being TRBD2 (5 bases). Germline CDR1 reads SGHRS; CDR2 reads YFSETQ. This CDR3 spans 15 amino acids. The V end was cut by 1 base, the J end by 2 bases, with 11 bases between. This CDR3 reads CASSLNRGDTDTQYF. The CDR3, as DNA: TGCGCCAGCAGCTTGAACCGGGGAGACACAGATACGCAGTATTTT.

This clone was detected only once. The chain carries TRBV2 and TRBJ1-1, with D uncertain. V was clipped by 6 bases and J by 0 bases, with 14 bases between them. Germline V gene data show CDR1 as SNHLY and CDR2 as FYNNEI. The CDR3 is made up of 15 amino acids. The CDR3 sequence: CASSPSRSMNTEAFF. DNA for the CDR3: TGTGCCAGCAGCCCGAGTCGTTCGATGAACACTGAAGCTTTCTTT.

The genes are TRBV20-1 and TRBJ1-5, with 9 bases aligning to TRBD1. From germline, CDR1 is DFQATT and CDR2 SNEGSKA (reference sequence). CDR3 length equals 15 residues. Trimming at V came to 3 bases and at J to 4 bases, leaving 7 bases not matched to a gene. CDR3 DNA sequence: TGCAGTGCTAGTGGGGCCGACAGGGGGAATCAGCCCCAGCATTTT. Translated, it gives CSASGADRGNQPQHF.

The chain combines TRBV7-9 with TRBJ2-2; D is ambiguous. The V and J ends lost 2 bases and 4 bases respectively, with 14 bases between them. CDR3 length: 16 residues. The germline V gene encodes CDR1 SEHNR and CDR2 FQNEAQ (reference sequence). The CDR3 loop is CASSLLAGLGTGELFF. The CDR3 nucleotides are TGTGCCAGCAGCTTACTGGCAGGCTTGGGCACCGGGGAGCTGTTTTTT.

The chain joins TRBV7-2 to TRBJ1-1, with 7 positions matching TRBD1. Germline values: CDR1 SGHTA, CDR2 FQGNSA. The CDR3 extends over 16 amino acids. J gave up 5 bases and V 5 bases, and 14 bases lay outside the gene matches. CDR3 nucleotides: TGTGCCAGCAGCCCACAGACAGGGACGCCGTTAACTGAAGCTTTCTTT. Its translation is CASSPQTGTPLTEAFF. Variable domain in full (rest from reference TRBV7-2 and TRBJ1-1): GAGVSQSPSNKVTEKGKDVELRCDPISGHTALYWYRQSLGQGLEFLIYFQGNSAPDKSGLPSDRFSAERTGGSVSTLTIQRTQQEDSAVYLCASSPQTGTPLTEAFFGQGTRLTVV.

The V gene is TRBV9, the J gene TRBJ2-3; D is perhaps TRBD1 (6 bases). With 5 bases removed from V and 5 bases from J, the gap between germline ends came to 15 bases. CDR3 length: 14 residues. From germline, CDR1 is SGDLS and CDR2 YYNGEE. The CDR3 DNA reads TGTGCCAGCAGGGGGGCACTTGGGTTAGATACGCAGTATTTT. Translation gives CASRGALGLDTQYF.

Written as DNA, the CDR3 is TGCGCCAGCAGCTTCGGTCTCGTGCGGGGGGGTCCCGGTGAGCAGTTCTTC. This gives the protein CASSFGLVRGGPGEQFF. V is TRBV5-1 and J is TRBJ2-1; 9 bases are a match to TRBD2. Germline loops: CDR1 SGHRS, CDR2 YFSETQ. This CDR3 region has 17 residues. Trimming removed 2 bases from V and 9 bases from J; junction bases left unmatched: 15. Variable domain in full (rest from reference TRBV5-1 and TRBJ2-1): KAGVTQTPRYLIKTRGQQVTLSCSPISGHRSVSWYQQTPGQGLQFLFEYFSETQRNKGNFPGRFSGRQFSNSRSEMNVSTLELGDSALYLCASSFGLVRGGPGEQFFGPGTRLTVL.